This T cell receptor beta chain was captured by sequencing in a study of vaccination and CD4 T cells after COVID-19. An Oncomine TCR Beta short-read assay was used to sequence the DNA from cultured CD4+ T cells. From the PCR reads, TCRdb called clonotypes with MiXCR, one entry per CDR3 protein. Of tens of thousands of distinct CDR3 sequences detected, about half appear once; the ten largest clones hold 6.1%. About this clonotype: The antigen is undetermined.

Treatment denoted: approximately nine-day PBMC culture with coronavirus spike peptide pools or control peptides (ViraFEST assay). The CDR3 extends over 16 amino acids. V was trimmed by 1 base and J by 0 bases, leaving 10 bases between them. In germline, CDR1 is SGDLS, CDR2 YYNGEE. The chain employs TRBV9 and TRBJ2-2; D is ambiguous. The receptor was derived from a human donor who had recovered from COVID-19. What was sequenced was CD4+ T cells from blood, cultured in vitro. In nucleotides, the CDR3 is TGTGCCAGCAGCGTAACGGGCGTGACGAACACCGGGGAGCTGTTTTTT. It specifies CASSVTGVTNTGELFF.